This T cell receptor beta chain was sequenced during a study of blood T cell repertoires in COVID-19. Study-level background: Acute and convalescent COVID-19 samples came from the United States, Italy and Spain.

After removal of 4 bases from V and 5 bases from J, the junction contained 13 bases not matched to a gene. CDR3 length equals 16 residues. Per germline, CDR1 SGHRS and CDR2 YFSETQ. In the original workflow: The authors estimated nucleated cell counts from reference gene primer amplification. Clones were read by immunoSEQ multiplex PCR, and TCRdb kept only the in-frame ones, dropping some. That table is the source of V, J and clone size, and D and trimming were worked out from the DNA. The repertoire has over 350,000 clones, approximately 87% of them found once; the top ten carry about 9.4%. All recovered Cohort 3 donors got two negative PCRs, got clearance, or saw symptom resolution.

This clonotype was sampled from a woman in her forties or fifties who had recovered from COVID-19. What was sequenced was PBMCs or T cells enriched from blood (not recorded which). V and J are TRBV5-1 and TRBJ2-5, with 8 bases matching TRBD1. CDR3 DNA: TGCGCCAGCAGCCTGGACGGACAGGGTCAATATGAGACCCAGTACTTC. Translating it yields CASSLDGQGQYETQYF.